Following are 14 T cell receptor beta chains from one sample sequenced in a study of T cells after yellow fever vaccination. TCRdb fed the 5' RACE reads into MiXCR, producing one record per CDR3 protein. The sample gives about 340,000 distinct CDR3 sequences, approximately 13% of which show up once; approximately 3.4% is in the top ten. Sequencing used CD4+ T cells sorted from PBMCs, obtained 15 days after the yellow fever booster vaccination. The receptors derive from a man younger than 35 who received the YFV17D yellow fever vaccine.

For this clonotype: A much larger clone sits a single nucleotide away, making a read error possible. V gene TRBV7-2 combines with J gene TRBJ2-3, with 13 positions matching TRBD2. CDR3 length: 16 amino acids. Germline lookup yields CDR1 SGHTA and CDR2 FQGNSA. Trimming took 5 bases from V and 2 from J; bases not matched to a gene: 4. CDR3 DNA: TGTGCCAGCAGCACAGGACTAGCGGGGGTCACAGATACGCAGTATTTT. Translating it yields CASSTGLAGVTDTQYF.

V usage is TRBV20-1 and J usage is TRBJ1-1, with unresolved D. The CDR3 runs 9 residues. Germline values: CDR1 DFQATT, CDR2 SNEGSKA (reference sequence). The ends were cut back, 6 bases at V and 3 bases at J, with 2 bases in the middle. The CDR3 sequence is CSADTEAFF. The DNA of the CDR3 is TGCAGTGCCGACACTGAAGCTTTCTTT.

This clonotype was detected ten times or more. The chain uses TRBV15 and TRBJ1-2; TRBD1 is a possible D gene (5 bases). The germline gives CDR1 LNHNV, CDR2 YYDKDF (reference sequence). With 5 bases removed from V and 2 bases from J, the gap between germline ends came to 15 bases. There are 15 residues in the CDR3. CDR3 loop: CATSDPDGGNYGYTF. The CDR3 region has the DNA TGTGCCACCAGCGATCCGGACGGGGGGAACTATGGCTACACCTTC.

This chain uses TRBV7-3 with TRBJ2-1, with 7 positions matching TRBD2. V lost 4 bases, J lost 6 bases, and 6 bases stayed unmatched. CDR1 is SGHTA, CDR2 FQGTGA, per germline. The CDR3 covers 14 residues. Here the CDR3 DNA reads TGTGCCAGCAGCTCTGGACTAGTAGGCAATGAGCAGTTCTTC. Amino acid sequence: CASSSGLVGNEQFF.

The chain uses TRBV5-1 and TRBJ2-2, with TRBD2 as a possible D gene (6 bases). V shed 5 bases and J shed 8 bases, with 16 bases lying between them. The CDR3 runs 14 residues. Germline CDR1 is SGHRS and CDR2 is YFSETQ. The CDR3: CASRFASGAGELFF. In nucleotides, the CDR3 is TGCGCCAGCAGATTTGCATCGGGAGCGGGGGAGCTGTTTTTT. Combining the CDR3 with reference TRBV5-1 and TRBJ2-2 gives the whole variable domain KAGVTQTPRYLIKTRGQQVTLSCSPISGHRSVSWYQQTPGQGLQFLFEYFSETQRNKGNFPGRFSGRQFSNSRSEMNVSTLELGDSALYLCASRFASGAGELFFGEGSRLTVL.

This clonotype turned up a few times. The V call is TRBV5-1, the J call TRBJ2-5; 7 nucleotides agree with TRBD2. The CDR3 runs 18 residues. CDR1 is SGHRS and CDR2 is YFSETQ in the germline V gene. V shed 0 bases, J shed 2 bases, and the junction held 13 bases outside the gene matches. Written as DNA, the CDR3 is TGCGCCAGCAGCTTGGAGGGTTGGGGACCAGCGGGGCAAGAGACCCAGTACTTC. Its protein product is CASSLEGWGPAGQETQYF.

The J gene is TRBJ1-2, the V gene TRBV10-3, with D perhaps TRBD1 (6 bases). This CDR3 has 13 residues. V lost 6 bases, J lost 8 bases, and 16 bases lay in between. CDR1 and CDR2 from the germline V gene are ENHRY and SYGVKD. The chain's CDR3 is CAISSTGTWGYTF. The CDR3 DNA is TGTGCCATCAGCTCTACAGGGACCTGGGGCTACACCTTC.

This chain links TRBV6-1 with TRBJ2-7, with D perhaps being TRBD1 or TRBD2 (5 bases each). The CDR3 sequence is 13 residues long. Trimming removed 4 bases from V and 3 bases from J, with 10 bases in between. Germline lookup yields CDR1 MNHNS and CDR2 SASEGT. CDR3 nucleotide sequence: TGTGCCAGCAGTGTCCGGGACGGCTACGAGCAGTACGTC. Its translation is CASSVRDGYEQYV.

This clonotype was counted a few times. The CDR3: CSVSGTGNTGELFF. The CDR3 region has the DNA TGCAGCGTATCCGGGACAGGGAACACCGGGGAGCTGTTTTTT. The chain recombines TRBV29-1 with TRBJ2-2; 8 nucleotides align to TRBD1. The CDR3 has 14 residues. J lost 1 base, V lost 6 bases, and 4 bases had no gene match. The germline CDR1 and CDR2 sequences are SQVTM and ANQGSEA.

This chain joins TRBV29-1 and TRBJ2-3, with 13 positions matching TRBD2. The CDR3 spans 16 residues. Germline lookup yields CDR1 SQVTM and CDR2 ANQGSEA. V lost 8 bases and J lost 2; bases outside the gene matches: 10. The chain's CDR3 is CSLTGTSGENTDTQYF. The CDR3 DNA is TGCAGCCTTACCGGGACTAGCGGGGAAAACACAGATACGCAGTATTTT.

This clonotype was seen repeatedly, ten times or more. V gene TRBV6-6 combines with J gene TRBJ2-5; 12 nucleotides line up with TRBD1. Germline V gene data show CDR1 as MNHNY and CDR2 as SVGAGI (reference sequence). There are 15 residues in the CDR3. V was clipped by 4 bases and J by 1 base; unmatched bases: 1. The CDR3 DNA follows: TGTGCCAGCAGTTGGGGACAGGGGGCCCAAGAGACCCAGTACTTC. It is translated as CASSWGQGAQETQYF.

This clonotype was counted many times. This chain uses TRBV7-6 with TRBJ2-1; 11 bases agree with TRBD1. V lost 5 bases to trimming and J lost 8 bases; unmatched junction nucleotides: 11. Per germline, CDR1 SGHVS and CDR2 FNYEAQ. CDR3 length equals 16 residues. In nucleotides, the CDR3 is TGTGCCAGCAGCCTCCCCCCCGGGACAGGGGGACATGAGCAGTTCTTC. Protein: CASSLPPGTGGHEQFF. Full variable domain (rest looked up from reference TRBV7-6 and TRBJ2-1): GAGVSQSPRYKVTKRGQDVALRCDPISGHVSLYWYRQALGQGPEFLTYFNYEAQQDKSGLPNDRFSAERPEGSISTLTIQRTEQRDSAMYRCASSLPPGTGGHEQFFGPGTRLTVL.

Only a few counts were recorded for this clonotype. The chain is built from TRBV6-5 and TRBJ2-1; the match to TRBD1 covers 9 bases. The germline V gene has CDR1 MNHEY and CDR2 SVGAGI. V trimming: 8 bases; J trimming: 5 bases; junction bases outside the gene matches: 7. The CDR3 has 14 residues. CDR3 sequence (DNA): TGTGCCAGCCTCCAGGGACAGGGTCACAATGAGCAGTTCTTC. Its protein product is CASLQGQGHNEQFF.

This clonotype was detected only a few times. The chain uses TRBV14 and TRBJ1-2; no clear D gene. The CDR3 extends over 15 amino acids. Germline V gene sequence: CDR1 SGHDN, CDR2 FVKESK. Trimming left V 1 base short and J 2 bases short, with 11 bases between. The CDR3 DNA reads as TGTGCCAGCAGCCAAGTTTCCGGAATGAACTATGGCTACACCTTC. It is translated as CASSQVSGMNYGYTF.